The 27 T cell receptor beta chains presented below share a single source sample, sequenced in a study of blood T cell repertoires in COVID-19. Assay: immunoSEQ multiplex PCR; the TCRdb copy retains only in-frame clones and omits some. There are just over 650,000 clones in the sample; around 90% occur only once, and over 0.2% lies in the top ten. Material for sequencing was peripheral blood. The receptors here all came from a woman aged 18-29 years with acute or convalescent COVID-19.

V usage is TRBV6-5 and J usage is TRBJ1-5; TRBD1 matches at 10 bases. The germline V gene has CDR1 MNHEY and CDR2 SVGAGI. The CDR3 covers 15 residues. The J segment lost 6 bases and the V segment lost 7 bases, leaving 9 bases of the junction unmatched. The CDR3 nucleotides read TGTGCCAGCAAACAGCAGACAGGGGGCTTTCAGCCCCAGCATTTT. Protein product: CASKQQTGGFQPQHF.

This sequence joins TRBV20-1 and TRBJ2-2, with TRBD1 identical over 8 bases. This CDR3 is built from 14 residues. V was pared by 3 bases and J by 5 bases, with 5 bases of the junction left unmatched. Per the germline V gene, CDR1 is DFQATT and CDR2 is SNEGSKA (reference sequence). The CDR3 spells CSASRTGKTGELFF. For the CDR3, the DNA is TGCAGTGCTAGTCGGACAGGGAAGACCGGGGAGCTGTTTTTT.

This chain connects TRBV12-5 to TRBJ2-3; 7 nucleotides agree with TRBD1. Trimming at V came to 10 bases and at J to 5 bases, leaving 15 bases not matched to a gene. The CDR3 contains 15 residues. Germline V gene data show CDR1 as LGHNT and CDR2 as FRNRAP. This CDR3 is CATSRQGVAKDTQYF. The CDR3, as DNA: TGTGCTACATCCCGCCAGGGGGTTGCAAAAGATACGCAGTATTTT.

This clone was picked up one time. The chain recombines TRBV12-3 or TRBV12-4 with TRBJ2-1, with TRBD1 matching over 7 bases. There are 13 residues in the CDR3. Unmatched junction bases numbered 7, after V lost 6 bases and J lost 8 bases. This chain's CDR3 is CASSPDRADEQFF. CDR3 DNA sequence: TGTGCCAGCAGCCCCGACAGGGCCGATGAGCAGTTCTTC.

This clone appeared a few times. The J gene is TRBJ1-2, the V gene TRBV5-1, with 9 bases matching TRBD1. The germline V gene has CDR1 SGHRS and CDR2 YFSETQ. J lost 6 bases, V lost 4 bases, and 4 bases had no gene match. This CDR3 is 13 amino acids long. CDR3 loop: CASSIGQGNGYTF. The CDR3 DNA reads TGCGCCAGCAGCATCGGACAGGGGAATGGCTACACCTTC.

The chain employs TRBV9 and TRBJ2-3; TRBD1 matches 8 bases. After removal of 3 bases from V and 5 bases from J, the junction contained 17 bases not matched to a gene. CDR1 is SGDLS and CDR2 is YYNGEE in the germline V gene. The CDR3 is 18 amino acids. The CDR3 coding sequence is TGTGCCAGCAGCGCCCTCCCGACGACAGGGGCTCTGGGAGATACGCAGTATTTT. Protein sequence: CASSALPTTGALGDTQYF. The variable domain in full, with the rest retrieved from reference TRBV9 and TRBJ2-3, is DSGVTQTPKHLITATGQRVTLRCSPRSGDLSVYWYQQSLDQGLQFLIQYYNGEERAKGNILERFSAQQFPDLHSELNLSSLELGDSALYFCASSALPTTGALGDTQYFGPGTRLTVL.

The chain combines TRBV11-2 with TRBJ2-3; tentative D call: TRBD2 (5 bases). The V end lost 5 bases, the J end lost 4 bases, and 22 bases lay between the germline ends. Per the germline V gene, CDR1 is SGHAT and CDR2 is FQNNGV. This CDR3 has 17 amino acids. Written as DNA, the CDR3 is TGTGCCAGCAGCCTAAGTGGTGCTGTGGTAGCGTCAGATACGCAGTATTTT. It encodes CASSLSGAVVASDTQYF. The full variable domain, completed using reference TRBV11-2 and TRBJ2-3, is EAGVAQSPRYKIIEKRQSVAFWCNPISGHATLYWYQQILGQGPKLLIQFQNNGVVDDSQLPKDRFSAERLKGVDSTLKIQPAKLEDSAVYLCASSLSGAVVASDTQYFGPGTRLTVL.

This chain uses TRBV7-3 with TRBJ2-3, with D possibly being TRBD1 (7 bases). Germline V gene data show CDR1 as SGHTA and CDR2 as FQGTGA. Deletions cut 5 bases from V and 2 bases from J, with 17 bases between. The CDR3 length is 16 residues. Written as DNA, the CDR3 is TGTGCCAGCAGCCCCCTGGGGGGACAGCCCACAGATACGCAGTATTTT. Translated, it gives CASSPLGGQPTDTQYF.

This rearrangement joins TRBV2 to TRBJ1-2, with 8 bases that match TRBD1. The germline V gene has CDR1 SNHLY and CDR2 FYNNEI. Losses at the gene ends were 6 bases for V and 8 bases for J; bases not matched to a gene: 11. The CDR3 is made up of 14 amino acids. The CDR3 DNA follows: TGTGCCAGCAGCGTGGGACAGGCCCGAACCGGCTACACCTTC. Its translation is CASSVGQARTGYTF.

This clone has only a few counts. This sequence joins TRBV28 and TRBJ1-2; 7 bases are shared with TRBD1. Germline CDR1 MDHEN, CDR2 SYDVKM. V trimming: 5 bases; J trimming: 6 bases; junction bases outside the gene matches: 9. This CDR3 has 14 residues. This chain's CDR3 is CASSPSTGNHGYTF. Here the CDR3 DNA reads TGTGCCAGCAGTCCGTCGACAGGGAACCATGGCTACACCTTC.

This chain connects TRBV7-8 to TRBJ2-2; TRBD1 matches at 8 bases. J was trimmed by 9 bases and V by 5 bases; bases with no gene match: 8. CDR3 size: 14 residues. In germline, CDR1 is SGHVS, CDR2 FQNEAQ. The CDR3 here is CASSPWTGSRELFF. The CDR3 DNA is TGTGCCAGCAGCCCCTGGACAGGGAGCAGGGAGCTGTTTTTT.

The chain carries TRBV4-2 and TRBJ2-2; TRBD1 is a possible D gene (8 bases). The CDR3 runs 16 residues. CDR1 and CDR2 from the germline V gene are LGHNA and YNFKEQ. Between the trimmed V and J ends, which lost 3 bases and 3 bases, there was a span of 14 bases. CDR3 region: CASSQGQAGDTGELFF. In DNA, the CDR3 is TGTGCCAGCAGCCAGGGACAGGCGGGGGACACCGGGGAGCTGTTTTTT.

This chain uses TRBV7-6 with TRBJ1-1; 9 nucleotides align to TRBD1. V lost 6 bases and J lost 4; bases outside the gene matches: 6. Germline values: CDR1 SGHVS, CDR2 FNYEAQ. The CDR3 has 14 amino acids. The CDR3, as DNA: TGTGCCAGCAGTTCGGACAGGGGAGTCACTGAAGCTTTCTTT. The encoded protein is CASSSDRGVTEAFF.

The chain is built from TRBV19 and TRBJ1-4, with 10 positions matching TRBD1. This CDR3 spans 16 amino acids. CDR1 and CDR2 from the germline V gene are LNHDA and SQIVND (reference sequence). Losses at the gene ends were 4 bases for V and 8 bases for J; bases not matched to a gene: 10. The CDR3 region has the DNA TGTGCCAGTAGTAGAGGGACAGGGGCGATTGGGGAAAAACTGTTTTTT. Encoded protein: CASSRGTGAIGEKLFF.

CDR3 nucleotides: TGTGCCAGCAGTCGGGGGGAAGAGACCCAGTACTTC. Its translation: CASSRGEETQYF. This chain connects TRBV6-5 to TRBJ2-5; 7 positions match TRBD2. This CDR3 comprises 12 residues. The junction had 0 bases not matched to a gene; V was cut back by 5 bases and J by 3 bases. Germline lookup yields CDR1 MNHEY and CDR2 SVGAGI.

This clone was recorded only once. V usage is TRBV19 and J usage is TRBJ1-1; D not certain. The CDR3 runs to 14 residues. Germline CDR1 is LNHDA and CDR2 is SQIVND (reference sequence). Trimming removed 7 bases at V and 0 bases at J, with 12 bases between. DNA for the CDR3: TGTGCCAGTACCGGGAGTTTCCTGAACACTGAAGCTTTCTTT. Protein sequence: CASTGSFLNTEAFF.

The chain has TRBV5-1 and TRBJ1-1; D not certain. The CDR3 totals 16 residues. Trimming cost V 3 bases and J 1 base, with 16 bases left between them. The V gene's germline CDR1 is SGHRS and CDR2 YFSETQ. This chain's CDR3 is CASSSGGGIRNTEAFF. The CDR3 DNA follows: TGCGCCAGCAGCTCCGGCGGAGGGATTAGGAACACTGAAGCTTTCTTT.

The chain employs TRBV10-3 and TRBJ2-7; no clear D. This CDR3 has 13 residues. CDR1 is ENHRY and CDR2 is SYGVKD in the germline V gene. The V end lost 3 bases, the J end lost 3 bases, and 9 bases lay between the germline ends. The DNA for the CDR3 is TGTGCCATCAGTGATTTGCCAGTCTACGAGCAGTACTTC. Protein sequence: CAISDLPVYEQYF.

The chain combines TRBV6-5 with TRBJ1-2, with D unclear. Germline V gene sequence: CDR1 MNHEY, CDR2 SVGAGI. The CDR3 extends over 15 amino acids. The V end was cut by 4 bases, the J end by 5 bases, with 17 bases between. CDR3 amino acids: CASSWVFGVVYGYTF. The CDR3 region has the DNA TGTGCCAGCAGTTGGGTTTTCGGGGTTGTTTATGGCTACACCTTC.

This chain links TRBV5-6 with TRBJ2-7; tentatively, D is TRBD2 (6 bases). From germline, CDR1 is SGHDT and CDR2 YYEEEE. The CDR3 sequence is 14 residues long. V lost 3 bases and J lost 5, with 15 bases in between. The CDR3 reads CASSSRGVRNEQYF. The CDR3 region has the DNA TGTGCCAGCAGCTCCCGCGGGGTCCGGAACGAGCAGTACTTC. Drawing the rest from reference TRBV5-6 and TRBJ2-7, the complete variable domain is DAGVTQSPTHLIKTRGQQVTLRCSPKSGHDTVSWYQQALGQGPQFIFQYYEEEERQRGNFPDRFSGHQFPNYSSELNVNALLLGDSALYLCASSSRGVRNEQYFGPGTRLTVT.

The chain combines TRBV7-2 with TRBJ2-1; TRBD2 matches 9 bases. The length of the CDR3 is 18 residues. The junction had 16 bases not matched to a gene; V was cut back by 4 bases and J by 6 bases. Germline CDR1 SGHTA, CDR2 FQGNSA. The CDR3: CASSSSAPGLAGLNEQFF. The CDR3 nucleotides are TGTGCCAGCAGCTCCTCCGCCCCAGGGCTAGCGGGACTCAATGAGCAGTTCTTC.

V usage is TRBV30 and J usage is TRBJ1-5; D call uncertain. The germline V gene has CDR1 GTSNPN and CDR2 SVGIG (reference sequence). The CDR3 extends over 15 amino acids. Trimming took 4 bases from V and 3 from J, leaving 16 bases between them. The CDR3 region is CAWIPSSHYNQPQHF. As DNA, the CDR3 is TGTGCCTGGATCCCCTCGAGCCACTACAATCAGCCCCAGCATTTT.

The chain combines TRBV11-2 with TRBJ2-2; TRBD1 matches 7 bases. The CDR3 length is 19 residues. CDR1 is SGHAT, CDR2 FQNNGV, per germline. V gave up 2 bases and J gave up 0 bases; unmatched junction bases: 12. The CDR3 loop is CASSLFGQADFSNTGELFF. CDR3 sequence (DNA): TGTGCCAGCAGCTTATTCGGACAGGCTGACTTCTCGAACACCGGGGAGCTGTTTTTT. Filled out from reference TRBV11-2 and TRBJ2-2, the complete variable domain reads EAGVAQSPRYKIIEKRQSVAFWCNPISGHATLYWYQQILGQGPKLLIQFQNNGVVDDSQLPKDRFSAERLKGVDSTLKIQPAKLEDSAVYLCASSLFGQADFSNTGELFFGEGSRLTVL.

This clone was observed a handful of times. J is TRBJ2-7 and V is TRBV4-3, with D uncertain. Germline-derived CDR1 and CDR2 are LGHNA and YSLEER. The V end was cut by 0 bases, the J end by 2 bases, with 2 bases between. CDR3 length: 12 residues. Written as DNA, the CDR3 is TGCGCCAGCAGCCAAGACACCTACGAGCAGTACTTC. It yields the protein CASSQDTYEQYF.

The chain is built from TRBV20-1 and TRBJ1-1; no firm D call. CDR3 size: 11 residues. Germline V gives CDR1 DFQATT, CDR2 SNEGSKA (reference sequence). The CDR3 nucleotides are TGCAGGCAACCGAGGGATCGCGAAGCTTTCTTT. Translated: CRQPRDREAFF.

This chain uses TRBV11-3 with TRBJ1-1; D uncertain. The CDR3 is 13 residues long. Trimming left V 3 bases short and J 1 base short, with 6 bases between. CDR1 is SGHNT and CDR2 is YENEEA in the germline V gene. The CDR3 bases are TGTGCCAGCAGCTTGAACGGGAACACTGAAGCTTTCTTT. It translates to CASSLNGNTEAFF.

The rearrangement links TRBV4-1 to TRBJ1-2; tentative D call: TRBD1 (5 bases). The CDR3 has 15 residues. From germline, CDR1 is MGHRA and CDR2 YSYEKL. Trimming removed 4 bases from V and 9 bases from J, with 21 bases in between. DNA for the CDR3: TGCGCCAGCAGCCTGGGAAGTAGGGGTAAATTAAGCTACACCTTC. As protein: CASSLGSRGKLSYTF.